This T cell receptor beta chain was sequenced in a study of T cells in Graves' hyperthyroidism and ophthalmopathy. General study points: Most thyroid clonotypes expanded above 0.001 appeared in blood too. In simple terms, a model built on 13 V-J features told ophthalmopathy apart from stable hyperthyroidism.

RNA transcripts served as the template for amplifying TCR beta CDR3 regions. RT-PCR in the first round (using the HTBI primer set) targeted the TCR CDR3. TCRdb called the multiplex PCR reads again in MiXCR, with one record for every CDR3 protein. This table has about 380,000 distinct CDR3 sequences, over 11% appearing once. In germline, CDR1 is DFQATT, CDR2 SNEGSKA (reference sequence). This CDR3 contains 14 residues. V was shortened by 3 bases and J by 0 bases, with 9 bases between the two germline ends. Remarks on this clonotype: Antigen unknown.

This TCR derives from a woman in her sixties with Graves' hyperthyroidism. This sequence joins TRBV20-1 and TRBJ2-1; D uncertain. Sequences were obtained from blood. CDR3 nucleotide sequence: TGCAGTGCTAGGCACTCCAACTCCTACAATGAGCAGTTCTTC. This codes for CSARHSNSYNEQFF.